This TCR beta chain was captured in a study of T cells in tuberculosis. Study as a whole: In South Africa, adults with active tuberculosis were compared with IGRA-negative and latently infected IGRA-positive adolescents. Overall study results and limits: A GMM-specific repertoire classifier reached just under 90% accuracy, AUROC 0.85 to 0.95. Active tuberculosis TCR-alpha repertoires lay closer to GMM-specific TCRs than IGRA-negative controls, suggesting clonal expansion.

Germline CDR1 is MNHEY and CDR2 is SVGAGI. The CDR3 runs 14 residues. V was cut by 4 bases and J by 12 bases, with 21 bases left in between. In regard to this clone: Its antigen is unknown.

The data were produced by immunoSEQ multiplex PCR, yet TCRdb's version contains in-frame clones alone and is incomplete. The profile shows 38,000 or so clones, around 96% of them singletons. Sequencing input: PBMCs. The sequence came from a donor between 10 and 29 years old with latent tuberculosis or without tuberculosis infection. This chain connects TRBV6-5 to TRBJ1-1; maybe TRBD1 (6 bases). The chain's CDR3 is CASSFNNQPGEPFF. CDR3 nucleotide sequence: TGTGCCAGCAGTTTCAACAACCAACCAGGGGAACCTTTCTTT.